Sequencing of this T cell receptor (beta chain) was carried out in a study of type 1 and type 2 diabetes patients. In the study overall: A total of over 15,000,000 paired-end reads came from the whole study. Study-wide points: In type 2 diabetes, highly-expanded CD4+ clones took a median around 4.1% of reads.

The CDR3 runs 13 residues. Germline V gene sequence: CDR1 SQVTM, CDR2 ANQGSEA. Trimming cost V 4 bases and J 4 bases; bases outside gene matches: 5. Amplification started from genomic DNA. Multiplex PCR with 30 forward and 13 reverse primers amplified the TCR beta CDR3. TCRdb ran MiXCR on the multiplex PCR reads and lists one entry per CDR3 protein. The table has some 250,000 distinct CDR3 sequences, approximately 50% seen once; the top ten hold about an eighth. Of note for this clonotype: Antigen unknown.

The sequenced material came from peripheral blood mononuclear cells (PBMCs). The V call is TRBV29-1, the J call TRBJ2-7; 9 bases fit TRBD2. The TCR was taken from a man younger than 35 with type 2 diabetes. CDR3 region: CSVGSGGTYEQYF. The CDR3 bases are TGCAGCGTTGGCAGCGGGGGGACGTACGAGCAGTACTTC.